A single sample gave rise to the 18 T cell receptor beta chains below, sequenced in a study of control samples from healthy donors and cancer patients. This table comes from immunoSEQ multiplex PCR, and its TCRdb copy is limited to in-frame clones, with some not included. The sample records about 120,000 clones, 88% being singletons. Sequencing used blood. The receptors come from a woman in her seventies in good health.

The V gene is TRBV20-1, the J gene TRBJ2-5; a weak D match, TRBD1 (6 bases). The CDR3 runs 11 residues. Per the germline V gene, CDR1 is DFQATT and CDR2 is SNEGSKA (reference sequence). Trimming stripped 5 bases from V and 5 bases from J, with 9 bases between. The CDR3 loop reads CSALRGETQYF. The CDR3 bases are TGCAGTGCTCTTAGGGGGGAGACCCAGTACTTC.

The chain links TRBV7-4 to TRBJ2-3; D may match TRBD1 or TRBD2 (5 bases each). V was shortened by 5 bases and J by 3 bases, with 12 bases between the two germline ends. Per the germline V gene, CDR1 is SGHVT and CDR2 is SQSDAQ. The CDR3 is made up of 14 amino acids. DNA of the CDR3: TGTGCCAGCAGCGCCGGGACCTCGACAGATACGCAGTATTTT. This sequence encodes CASSAGTSTDTQYF.

V and J are TRBV14 and TRBJ1-2, with a tentative D call TRBD1 (6 bases). V was trimmed by 4 bases and J by 0 bases, leaving 9 bases between them. CDR1 is SGHDN and CDR2 is FVKESK in the germline V gene. The CDR3 loop spans 14 amino acids. CDR3 in DNA: TGTGCCAGCAGCCCCTGGGACACTAACTATGGCTACACCTTC. This sequence encodes CASSPWDTNYGYTF.

The chain uses TRBV27 and TRBJ1-4; unclear D gene. V shed 4 bases and J shed 4 bases, with 19 bases lying between them. The germline CDR1 and CDR2 sequences are MNHEY and SMNVEV (reference sequence). The CDR3 length is 17 residues. In nucleotides, the CDR3 is TGTGCCAGCAGTTCCCTCCGGGGAACGGTGATTAATGAAAAACTGTTTTTT. Amino acid sequence: CASSSLRGTVINEKLFF.

The chain employs TRBV13 and TRBJ1-6; D is unclear. This CDR3 spans 13 amino acids. The germline V and J ends were trimmed by 4 bases and 10 bases, with 11 bases remaining between them. Germline V gives CDR1 PRHDT, CDR2 FYEKMQ (reference sequence). This CDR3 is CASSSPTQSPLHF. The CDR3 DNA is TGTGCCAGCAGCTCGCCGACGCAATCACCCCTCCACTTT.

This clone has only a few counts. The rearrangement uses TRBV2 and TRBJ1-6; unclear D gene. CDR3 length: 14 amino acids. Looked up from germline, CDR1 is SNHLY and CDR2 is FYNNEI. Trimming shortened V by 4 bases and J by 1 base, and 5 bases separated the two germline ends. The CDR3 protein is CASSVGSYNSPLHF. CDR3 DNA: TGTGCCAGCAGTGTGGGGTCCTATAATTCACCCCTCCACTTT. Drawing the rest from reference TRBV2 and TRBJ1-6, the complete variable domain is EPEVTQTPSHQVTQMGQEVILRCVPISNHLYFYWYRQILGQKVEFLVSFYNNEISEKSEIFDDQFSVERPDGSNFTLKIRSTKLEDSAMYFCASSVGSYNSPLHFGNGTRLTVT.

This clone came up once. The chain is built from TRBV4-1 and TRBJ1-1, with TRBD1 matching 11 bases. Trimming cost V 6 bases and J 5 bases; bases outside gene matches: 2. Germline assignment: CDR1 MGHRA and CDR2 YSYEKL. This CDR3 region has 13 residues. The CDR3 region is CASSRDRGTEAFF. The CDR3 region has the DNA TGCGCCAGCAGTCGGGACAGGGGGACTGAAGCTTTCTTT.

The chain links TRBV10-3 to TRBJ1-5, with 8 bases lining up with TRBD1. The CDR3 covers 16 residues. V dropped 2 bases and J dropped 5; count of bases not matched to a gene: 8. The germline CDR1 and CDR2 sequences are ENHRY and SYGVKD. In nucleotides, the CDR3 is TGTGCCATCAGTGAGCGGACAGGGCCCCTCTATCAGCCCCAGCATTTT. This sequence encodes CAISERTGPLYQPQHF.

The genes are TRBV20-1 and TRBJ1-2; D gene unclear. V lost 6 bases and J 3 bases, leaving 8 bases between the germline ends. The V gene's germline CDR1 is DFQATT and CDR2 SNEGSKA (reference sequence). This CDR3 region has 11 residues. The DNA of the CDR3 is TGCAGTGCCCTGACGGACTATGGCTACACCTTC. As protein: CSALTDYGYTF.

This chain uses TRBV5-6 with TRBJ1-2; 9 positions agree with TRBD1. The length of the CDR3 is 15 residues. Germline values: CDR1 SGHDT, CDR2 YYEEEE. After removal of 5 bases from V and 0 bases from J, the junction contained 5 bases not matched to a gene. This chain's CDR3 is CASRGQGQANYGYTF. The CDR3 nucleotides are TGTGCCAGCAGGGGACAGGGCCAAGCTAACTATGGCTACACCTTC.

The J gene is TRBJ1-2, the V gene TRBV15, with unresolved D. Germline CDR1 and CDR2: LNHNV and YYDKDF (reference sequence). Trimming took off 4 bases at V and 0 bases at J, with 9 bases between the two ends. The CDR3 covers 14 residues. CDR3 sequence (DNA): TGTGCCACCAGCACAGACCGAGCTAACTATGGCTACACCTTC. Amino acids: CATSTDRANYGYTF.

The rearrangement joins TRBV6-5 to TRBJ1-2; D not certain. Trimming cost V 6 bases and J 0 bases, with 2 bases left between them. Germline V CDR1 and CDR2: MNHEY, SVGAGI. The CDR3 sequence is 11 residues long. The CDR3 is CASRANYGYTF. CDR3 coding DNA: TGTGCCAGCAGGGCTAACTATGGCTACACCTTC.

This chain joins TRBV7-2 and TRBJ2-3; possible D gene TRBD2, 7 bases. Germline V lookup: CDR1 SGHTA, CDR2 FQGNSA. This CDR3 is built from 14 residues. V lost 5 bases and J 5 bases, leaving 14 bases between the germline ends. The CDR3 region is CASSDGGPGDTQYF. The CDR3 DNA reads TGTGCCAGCAGCGACGGGGGGCCGGGAGATACGCAGTATTTT. The complete variable domain, with remaining parts taken from reference TRBV7-2 and TRBJ2-3, reads GAGVSQSPSNKVTEKGKDVELRCDPISGHTALYWYRQSLGQGLEFLIYFQGNSAPDKSGLPSDRFSAERTGGSVSTLTIQRTQQEDSAVYLCASSDGGPGDTQYFGPGTRLTVL.

V and J are TRBV6-2 or TRBV6-3 and TRBJ1-2, with a possible D match to TRBD1 (5 bases). This CDR3 comprises 15 residues. Per germline, CDR1 MNHEY and CDR2 SVGEGT. V lost 4 bases, J lost 0 bases, and 12 bases lay in between. CDR3 DNA: TGTGCCAGCAGTTTTTCACTGGGGGCTAACTATGGCTACACCTTC. Its translation: CASSFSLGANYGYTF.

The chain recombines TRBV19 with TRBJ1-2; the D gene is possibly TRBD1 (5 bases). CDR3 size: 13 residues. Per the germline V gene, CDR1 is LNHDA and CDR2 is SQIVND (reference sequence). Trimming removed 10 bases at V and 1 base at J, with 13 bases between. The CDR3 sequence: CATLFGGNYGYTF. The CDR3, as DNA: TGTGCCACCCTTTTTGGGGGTAACTATGGCTACACCTTC.

The chain employs TRBV20-1 and TRBJ1-1; D gene unclear. Germline CDR1 reads DFQATT; CDR2 reads SNEGSKA (reference sequence). This CDR3 contains 10 residues. Trimming cost V 3 bases and J 8 bases, with 7 bases left between them. CDR3 sequence: CSASRPEAFF. CDR3 DNA: TGCAGTGCTAGTCGACCCGAAGCTTTCTTT.

V is TRBV2 and J is TRBJ1-6; the D gene is possibly TRBD1 (6 bases). Deletions cut 2 bases from V and 7 bases from J, with 18 bases between. CDR1 is SNHLY, CDR2 FYNNEI, per germline. CDR3 length: 17 residues. CDR3 in DNA: TGTGCCAGCAGTGAATGGGGGCAGGGGCGGAACAATTCACCCCTCCACTTT. Its translation is CASSEWGQGRNNSPLHF.

The chain links TRBV10-3 to TRBJ1-1; D perhaps matches TRBD1 (6 bases). Germline V gives CDR1 ENHRY, CDR2 SYGVKD. The CDR3 is 16 residues long. V was clipped by 8 bases and J by 1 base, with 20 bases between them. CDR3 sequence (DNA): TGTGCCATCGCCCGGGGGGGCCAAAGAGCGAACACTGAAGCTTTCTTT. Residues: CAIARGGQRANTEAFF.